This T cell receptor (beta chain) was sequenced in a study of Ad26.COV2.S vaccination and SARS-CoV-2 variants. Study results and limitations: A substantial breadth of spike-specific CD8+ and CD4+ T cell responses after vaccination has been reported.

The CDR3 runs to 15 residues. Germline trimming cut 0 bases from V and 2 bases from J; bases unmatched to any gene: 1. Germline CDR1 is SGHVS and CDR2 is FNYEAQ. This clone was observed once. Its target is unknown. Libraries were prepared by immunoSEQ multiplex PCR; TCRdb keeps only in-frame clonotypes and omits some of them. The repertoire includes some 190,000 clones, around 88% of them detected once, and about 5.5% sits in the top ten. This sequence joins TRBV7-6 and TRBJ1-1; 9 bases fit TRBD1. This receptor was taken from a human donor who had recovered from COVID-19. Source: peripheral blood, taken after recovery from COVID-19. CDR3: CASSLAGQGNTEAFF. CDR3 nucleotide sequence: TGTGCCAGCAGCTTAGCGGGACAGGGAAACACTGAAGCTTTCTTT.